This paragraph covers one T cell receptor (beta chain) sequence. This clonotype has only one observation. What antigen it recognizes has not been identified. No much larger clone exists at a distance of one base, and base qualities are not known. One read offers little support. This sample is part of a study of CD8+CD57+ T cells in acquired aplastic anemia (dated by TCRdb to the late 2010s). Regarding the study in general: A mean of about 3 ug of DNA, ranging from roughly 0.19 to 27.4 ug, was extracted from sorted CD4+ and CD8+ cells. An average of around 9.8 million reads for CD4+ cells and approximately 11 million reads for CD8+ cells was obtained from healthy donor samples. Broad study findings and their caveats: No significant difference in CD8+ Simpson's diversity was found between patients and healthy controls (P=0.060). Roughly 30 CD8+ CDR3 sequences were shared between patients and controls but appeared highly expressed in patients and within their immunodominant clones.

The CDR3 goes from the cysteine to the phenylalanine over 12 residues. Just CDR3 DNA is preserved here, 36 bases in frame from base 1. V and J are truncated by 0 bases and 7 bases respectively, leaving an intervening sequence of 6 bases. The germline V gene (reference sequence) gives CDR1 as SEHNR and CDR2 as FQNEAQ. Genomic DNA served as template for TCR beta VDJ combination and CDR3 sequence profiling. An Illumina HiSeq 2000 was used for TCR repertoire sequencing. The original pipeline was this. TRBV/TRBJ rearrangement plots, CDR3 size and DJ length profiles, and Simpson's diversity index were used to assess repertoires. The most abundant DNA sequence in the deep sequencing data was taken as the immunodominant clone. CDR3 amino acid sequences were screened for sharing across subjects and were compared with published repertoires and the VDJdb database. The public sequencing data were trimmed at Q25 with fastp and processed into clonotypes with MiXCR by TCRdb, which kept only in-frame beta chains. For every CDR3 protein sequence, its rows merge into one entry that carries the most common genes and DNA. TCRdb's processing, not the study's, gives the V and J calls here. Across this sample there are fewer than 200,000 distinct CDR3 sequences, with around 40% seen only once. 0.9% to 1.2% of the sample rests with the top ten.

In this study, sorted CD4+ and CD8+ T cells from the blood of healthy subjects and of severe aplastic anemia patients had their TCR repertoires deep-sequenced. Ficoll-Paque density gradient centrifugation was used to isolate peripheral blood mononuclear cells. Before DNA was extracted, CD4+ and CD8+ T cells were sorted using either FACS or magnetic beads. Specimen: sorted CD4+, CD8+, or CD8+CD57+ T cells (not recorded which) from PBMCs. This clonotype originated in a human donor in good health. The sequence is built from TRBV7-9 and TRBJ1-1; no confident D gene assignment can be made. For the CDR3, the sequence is CASSLAASEAFF. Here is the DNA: TGTGCCAGCAGCTTAGCGGCGAGTGAAGCTTTCTTT.